Shown below are 25 T cell receptor beta chains from a single sample sequenced in a study of cytomegalovirus exposure and HLA in healthy donors. The PCR made use of 60 Vbeta and 13 Jbeta primers. Profiling relied on immunoSEQ multiplex PCR, and the TCRdb table lists in-frame clones only, not all of them. The sample totals over 200,000 clones; its top ten clones hold approximately 1%. Sequenced sample: PBMCs. These receptors were collected from a woman aged 25 to 45 in good health and CMV-seropositive.

Here the CDR3 reads CASSRRASDNEQFF. The DNA for the CDR3 is TGCGCCAGCAGTAGGCGGGCTAGCGACAATGAGCAGTTCTTC. The rearrangement uses TRBV10-2 and TRBJ2-1, with a weak D call TRBD2 (6 bases). Germline CDR1 is WSHSY and CDR2 is SAAADI. This CDR3 has 14 amino acids. V was shortened by 5 bases and J by 5 bases, with 13 bases between the two germline ends.

The chain couples TRBV6-1 to TRBJ2-5, with 11 nucleotides matching TRBD1. CDR1 is MNHNS, CDR2 SASEGT, per germline. The CDR3 has 16 residues. The V gene end was trimmed by 4 bases and the J gene end by 2 bases; junction bases not matched to a gene: 6. The CDR3 protein is CASSAQGTGGQETQYF. CDR3 bases: TGTGCCAGCAGTGCCCAAGGGACAGGGGGGCAAGAGACCCAGTACTTC.

The chain recombines TRBV18 with TRBJ2-7; 9 bases are shared with TRBD1. V was pared by 4 bases and J by 3 bases, with 4 bases of the junction left unmatched. CDR1 and CDR2 (germline): KGHSH, LQKENI. The CDR3 is made up of 14 amino acids. This CDR3 is CASSQGQGFYEQYF. The CDR3 DNA sequence: TGTGCCAGCTCACAGGGACAGGGATTCTACGAGCAGTACTTC.

The rearrangement uses TRBV7-7 and TRBJ2-1, with 9 bases aligning to TRBD2. The trim removed 5 bases at V and 3 bases at J, leaving 8 bases unmatched. From germline, CDR1 is SSHAT and CDR2 FNYEAQ (reference sequence). The CDR3 has 16 amino acids. CDR3 sequence reads: CASSRRAGGHYNEQFF. CDR3 nucleotide sequence: TGTGCCAGCAGCCGCCGAGCGGGGGGCCACTACAATGAGCAGTTCTTC.

The CDR3 bases are TGTGCCAGCAGCACCTCGCCAGACTACAATGAGCAGTTCTTC. Translating gives CASSTSPDYNEQFF. The chain links TRBV6-5 to TRBJ2-1; D uncertain. The CDR3 spans 14 residues. V lost 6 bases, J lost 3 bases, and 12 bases lay in between. Germline V gives CDR1 MNHEY, CDR2 SVGAGI.

The rearrangement links TRBV18 to TRBJ2-5, with D perhaps matching TRBD1 (6 bases). Germline lookup yields CDR1 KGHSH and CDR2 LQKENI. Trimming removed 3 bases from V and 3 bases from J, with 8 bases in between. The length of the CDR3 is 13 residues. Written as DNA, the CDR3 is TGTGCCAGCTCACCGAGGACAGAAGAGACCCAGTACTTC. This encodes CASSPRTEETQYF.

V gene TRBV10-1 combines with J gene TRBJ2-2, with D unresolved. The CDR3 consists of 12 residues. V dropped 5 bases and J dropped 6 bases, with 7 bases sitting between them. Germline CDR1 and CDR2: WNHNN and SYGVQD (reference sequence). CDR3 DNA sequence: TGCGCCAGCAGTTCCCTCCCCGGGGAGCTGTTTTTT. Its translation: CASSSLPGELFF.

The rearrangement joins TRBV21-1 to TRBJ2-1; the table's D gene call, TRBD2, was not cross checked with the DNA. TRBV21-1 is termed a pseudogene. The CDR3 consists of 16 residues. CDR3 bases: TGTGCCAGCAGCAAGGGAGGCGGGGGCGCCTACAATGAGCAGTTCTTC. Encoded protein: CASSKGGGGAYNEQFF.

This chain connects TRBV4-1 to TRBJ2-5; 9 positions agree with TRBD2. The J call may not be correct, given that the DNA end is closer to TRBJ2-7. Germline CDR1 reads MGHRA; CDR2 reads YSYEKL. There are 17 residues in the CDR3. This CDR3 is CASSQEGLREGRNEQYF. DNA for the CDR3: TGCGCCAGCAGCCAAGAAGGGCTGCGGGAGGGCCGCAACGAGCAGTACTTC.

This chain connects TRBV6-4 to TRBJ1-1; weak D call: TRBD1 (6 bases). The CDR3 sequence is 14 residues long. CDR1 and CDR2 (germline): MRHNA, SNTAGT. Trimming shortened V by 6 bases and J by 4 bases, and 15 bases separated the two germline ends. CDR3 residues: CASREIQGRTEAFF. The CDR3 DNA reads TGTGCCAGCAGGGAAATACAGGGTCGCACTGAAGCTTTCTTT.

A word on this clone: Other DNA sequences of this sample code for an identical CDR3. The chain recombines TRBV5-1 with TRBJ1-2; D is unclear. Germline lookup yields CDR1 SGHRS and CDR2 YFSETQ. V was trimmed by 0 bases and J by 4 bases, leaving 7 bases between them. The CDR3 has 13 amino acids. In nucleotides, the CDR3 is TGCGCCAGCAGCTTGGACAGAAGCTATGGCTACACCTTC. Protein: CASSLDRSYGYTF. The whole variable domain, filled in from reference TRBV5-1 and TRBJ1-2, reads KAGVTQTPRYLIKTRGQQVTLSCSPISGHRSVSWYQQTPGQGLQFLFEYFSETQRNKGNFPGRFSGRQFSNSRSEMNVSTLELGDSALYLCASSLDRSYGYTFGSGTRLTVV.

This chain connects TRBV7-2 to TRBJ2-5, with 9 bases that match TRBD2. TRBJ2-7 explains the end of the DNA better; the J call may be wrong. Per the germline V gene, CDR1 is SGHTA and CDR2 is FQGNSA. The CDR3 runs to 13 residues. CDR3 amino acids: CASRAGLAFEQYF. CDR3 DNA sequence: TGTGCCAGCAGGGCGGGACTAGCTTTCGAGCAGTACTTC.

This rearrangement joins TRBV5-4 to TRBJ2-3; 7 nucleotides match TRBD1. Germline V gives CDR1 SGHNT, CDR2 YYREEE (reference sequence). The length of the CDR3 is 16 residues. After removal of 4 bases from V and 1 base from J, the junction contained 9 bases not matched to a gene. CDR3 in amino acids: CASSPPQGIGTDTQYF. The CDR3 bases are TGTGCCAGCAGCCCTCCACAGGGGATAGGCACAGATACGCAGTATTTT. The complete variable domain, with remaining parts taken from reference TRBV5-4 and TRBJ2-3, reads ETGVTQSPTHLIKTRGQQVTLRCSSQSGHNTVSWYQQALGQGPQFIFQYYREEENGRGNFPPRFSGLQFPNYSSELNVNALELDDSALYLCASSPPQGIGTDTQYFGPGTRLTVL.

The rearrangement links TRBV20-1 to TRBJ1-2; D uncertain. Germline V gene lookup returns CDR1 DFQATT and CDR2 SNEGSKA (reference sequence). CDR3 length equals 11 residues. V was pared by 0 bases and J by 13 bases, with 12 bases between. CDR3 sequence reads: CSARDEPRVTF. Written as DNA, the CDR3 is TGCAGTGCTAGAGATGAGCCGAGGGTCACCTTC.

This chain's CDR3 is CASSPQRGDTEAFF. CDR3 sequence (DNA): TGTGCCAGCAGTCCCCAGCGGGGGGACACTGAAGCTTTCTTT. This chain uses TRBV27 with TRBJ1-1, with a possible D match to TRBD1 (5 bases). Germline V gene lookup returns CDR1 MNHEY and CDR2 SMNVEV (reference sequence). Between the trimmed V and J ends, which lost 5 bases and 3 bases, there was a span of 13 bases. The CDR3 is 14 residues long.

V usage is TRBV2 and J usage is TRBJ2-7; 7 positions match TRBD2. Germline V gives CDR1 SNHLY, CDR2 FYNNEI. This CDR3 contains 14 residues. The V segment lost 0 bases and the J segment 3 bases; nucleotides outside the gene matches: 2. CDR3 bases: TGTGCCAGCAGTGAAGCGGGGGGGGACTACGAGCAGTACTTC. As protein: CASSEAGGDYEQYF.

This chain uses TRBV7-7 with TRBJ2-5; D remains unclear. V lost 1 base and J lost 0, with 12 bases in between. The germline CDR1 and CDR2 sequences are SSHAT and FNYEAQ (reference sequence). The CDR3 extends over 16 amino acids. CDR3 in amino acids: CASSLGLSEYQETQYF. CDR3 sequence (DNA): TGTGCCAGCAGCTTAGGTTTATCCGAGTACCAAGAGACCCAGTACTTC.

This CDR3 reads CASSLGHLAGANVLTF. The CDR3 bases are TGTGCCAGCAGCTTGGGACATCTCGCTGGGGCCAACGTCCTGACTTTC. V and J are TRBV7-9 and TRBJ2-6; D perhaps matches TRBD1 (6 bases). Germline CDR1 is SEHNR and CDR2 is FQNEAQ (reference sequence). Trimming removed 3 bases at V and 2 bases at J, with 11 bases between. The CDR3 is 16 residues long.

This sequence joins TRBV7-9 and TRBJ1-2, with D possibly TRBD1 on 5 matching bases. V was shortened by 5 bases and J by 6 bases, with 10 bases between the two germline ends. The CDR3 contains 12 residues. Germline V lookup: CDR1 SEHNR, CDR2 FQNEAQ (reference sequence). As DNA, the CDR3 is TGTGCCAGCAGCCCAGGGATAGATGGCTACACCTTC. Its translation is CASSPGIDGYTF.

This chain connects TRBV5-1 to TRBJ2-5; D uncertain. V gave up 4 bases and J gave up 0 bases, with 10 bases separating them. The germline gives CDR1 SGHRS, CDR2 YFSETQ. The CDR3 runs 14 residues. Here the CDR3 DNA reads TGCGCCAGCAGCCAGTCCAGGAACCAAGAGACCCAGTACTTC. This translates into CASSQSRNQETQYF.

The chain links TRBV6-5 to TRBJ1-2, with 9 bases aligning to TRBD1. The germline V gene encodes CDR1 MNHEY and CDR2 SVGAGI. The junction had 6 bases not matched to a gene; V was cut back by 7 bases and J by 6 bases. CDR3 length: 13 amino acids. This CDR3 reads CASKYRGPDGYTF. The CDR3 coding sequence is TGTGCCAGCAAATACAGGGGGCCGGATGGCTACACCTTC.

J is TRBJ2-5 and V is TRBV5-4; 8 nucleotides line up with TRBD1. Germline V CDR1 and CDR2: SGHNT, YYREEE (reference sequence). V lost 2 bases, J lost 3 bases, and 6 bases stayed unmatched. The CDR3 totals 15 residues. The DNA for the CDR3 is TGTGCCAGCAGCTTCCTGACAGGGGTTGAAGAGACCCAGTACTTC. This encodes CASSFLTGVEETQYF. The variable domain in full, with the rest retrieved from reference TRBV5-4 and TRBJ2-5, is ETGVTQSPTHLIKTRGQQVTLRCSSQSGHNTVSWYQQALGQGPQFIFQYYREEENGRGNFPPRFSGLQFPNYSSELNVNALELDDSALYLCASSFLTGVEETQYFGPGTRLLVL.

The chain employs TRBV9 and TRBJ2-5, with 9 bases that match TRBD1. Matching the DNA end better, TRBJ2-7 makes the J call doubtful. The CDR3 covers 17 residues. CDR1 SGDLS and CDR2 YYNGEE come from the germline V gene. The CDR3 region has the DNA TGTGCCAGCAGCCCGAGATATCCTGAGACAGGGGGGTACGAGCAGTACTTC. Residues: CASSPRYPETGGYEQYF.

The chain joins TRBV27 to TRBJ2-1; 7 bases are a match to TRBD2. The CDR3 is made up of 13 amino acids. V lost 5 bases, J lost 8 bases, and 6 bases stayed unmatched. The germline V gene has CDR1 MNHEY and CDR2 SMNVEV (reference sequence). The CDR3 DNA is TGTGCCAGCAGTCAAAGACTAGCTGATGAGCAGTTCTTC. This translates into CASSQRLADEQFF.

The chain carries TRBV25-1 and TRBJ2-2; TRBD2 might be the D (7 bases). From germline, CDR1 is MGHDK and CDR2 SYGVNS. The V end lost 5 bases, the J end lost 1 base, and 14 bases lay between the germline ends. This CDR3 comprises 16 residues. The CDR3 reads CASSPIRGGNTGELFF. In nucleotides, the CDR3 is TGTGCCAGCAGTCCAATAAGGGGGGGGAACACCGGGGAGCTGTTTTTT.